A selection of T cell receptor beta chains follows, all from one sample in a study of T cell repertoires in cytomegalovirus infection. No cognate antigen is known for these TCRs. Each CDR3 protein is one row after TCRdb ran MiXCR on the reads. The sample holds 150,000 or so distinct CDR3 sequences, about 31% seen once. Sample: CD8+ T cells from cultured PBMCs, taken from culture after CMV antigen stimulation. These TCRs come from a human donor in good health (CMV status not recorded). Some clones in this sample may be carry-over from other donors' samples. Each CDR3 is given with its conserved first and last residue. The order of the fields is V gene, D gene, clone size, J gene, CDR3 protein, CDR3 DNA. D genes are given only for firm matches. The listing skips clone size in some rows; elsewhere it reads once, few, many or a size class.

>TRBV11-1|-|-|TRBJ2-3
CASTSVAGSTTDTQYF
TGTGCCAGCACCTCGGTCGCAGGGTCAACCACAGATACGCAGTATTTT
>TRBV5-3|-|-|TRBJ2-3
CASSLGRGERTDTQYF
TGTGCCAGCAGCTTGGGCCGCGGGGAGCGCACAGATACGCAGTATTTT
>TRBV2|-|-|TRBJ1-5
CASSEHGGDYSNQPQHF
TGTGCCAGCAGTGAACATGGAGGAGACTATAGCAATCAGCCCCAGCATTTT
>TRBV7-9|-|-|TRBJ2-3
CASSAGASDTQYF
TGTGCCAGCAGCGCCGGGGCTTCAGATACGCAGTATTTT
>TRBV5-1|TRBD2|-|TRBJ2-3
CASSPQGGGSDTQYF
TGCGCCAGCAGCCCCCAGGGCGGGGGGTCAGATACGCAGTATTTT
>TRBV7-2|TRBD2|-|TRBJ2-3
CASSLLAGGPPDTQYF
TGTGCCAGCAGCTTACTTGCGGGGGGGCCCCCAGATACGCAGTATTTT
>TRBV5-4|-|-|TRBJ2-5
CASSLRRGPETQYF
TGTGCCAGCAGCTTGAGGCGGGGCCCAGAGACCCAGTACTTC
>TRBV12-3/TRBV12-4|-|-|TRBJ2-3
CASSHSVADTQYF
TGTGCCAGCAGTCACTCTGTCGCAGATACGCAGTATTTT
>TRBV7-6|TRBD1|-|TRBJ2-1
CASSARTGWGRQFF
TGTGCCAGCAGCGCGCGGACAGGTTGGGGCAGACAGTTCTTC
>TRBV4-1|-|-|TRBJ2-7
CASSQDEGENEQYF
TGCGCCAGCAGCCAAGATGAGGGGGAAAACGAGCAGTACTTC
>TRBV13|-|-|TRBJ1-2
CASSFQGDGYTF
TGTGCCAGCAGCTTCCAAGGAGATGGCTACACCTTC
>TRBV30|TRBD2|many|TRBJ2-5
CACRGGLETQYF
TGTGCCTGCCGGGGGGGCTTGGAGACCCAGTACTTC
>TRBV6-5|TRBD2|-|TRBJ2-5
CASRGLAGESETQYF
TGTGCCAGCAGAGGACTAGCCGGGGAGTCGGAGACCCAGTACTTC
>TRBV6-1|TRBD2|-|TRBJ2-3
CASSPSGGVSDTQYF
TGTGCCAGCAGTCCTAGCGGGGGGGTTTCAGATACGCAGTATTTT
>TRBV4-1|TRBD2|-|TRBJ2-5
CASSQEGTSGQTQYF
TGCGCCAGCAGCCAAGAGGGGACTAGCGGTCAGACCCAGTACTTC
>TRBV12-3/TRBV12-4|-|many|TRBJ2-2
CASSLPDTGPAGELFF
TGTGCCAGCAGTCTCCCGGACACCGGACCGGCCGGGGAGCTGTTTTTT
>TRBV6-6|TRBD2|-|TRBJ2-2
CASSYLQAGGKNTGELFF
TGTGCCAGCAGTTACCTCCAGGCGGGGGGCAAGAACACCGGGGAGCTGTTTTTT
>TRBV7-9|-|-|TRBJ2-7
CASSPRGSSYEQYF
TGTGCCAGCAGCCCGAGGGGGTCAAGCTACGAGCAGTACTTC
>TRBV5-4|-|many|TRBJ1-6
CASSLDIPRYNSPLHF
TGTGCCAGCAGCTTGGACATCCCGAGATACAATTCACCCCTCCACTTT
>TRBV6-2/TRBV6-3|-|-|TRBJ1-1
CASSYTGWGRRGTEAFF
TGTGCCAGCAGTTACACCGGCTGGGGACGGCGGGGGACTGAAGCTTTCTTT
>TRBV7-3|TRBD2|-|TRBJ2-2
CASSAGGGELFF
TGTGCCAGCAGCGCGGGGGGCGGGGAGCTGTTTTTT
>TRBV24-1|-|few|TRBJ2-2
CATSDYGPPAGELFF
TGTGCCACCAGTGACTACGGGCCCCCGGCCGGGGAGCTGTTTTTT
>TRBV11-2|TRBD1|-|TRBJ2-5
CASSSRDRVRETQYF
TGTGCCAGCAGCTCCCGGGACAGAGTGCGGGAGACCCAGTACTTC
>TRBV19|TRBD2|-|TRBJ2-1
CASGKSGGLAYNEQFF
TGTGCCAGTGGGAAAAGCGGGGGGCTGGCCTACAATGAGCAGTTCTTC
>TRBV19|-|-|TRBJ1-5
CASTPAAYSNQPQHF
TGTGCCAGTACCCCAGCCGCCTATAGCAATCAGCCCCAGCATTTT
>TRBV6-1|-|few|TRBJ1-1
CASSDPTGLDTEAFF
TGTGCCAGCAGTGACCCCACCGGTCTTGACACTGAAGCTTTCTTT
>TRBV18|-|many|TRBJ2-4
CASSPGGNIQYF
TGTGCCAGCTCACCAGGGGGAAACATTCAGTACTTC
>TRBV12-3/TRBV12-4|-|few|TRBJ1-1
CASTPGGTEAFF
TGTGCCAGCACTCCAGGCGGCACTGAAGCTTTCTTT
>TRBV11-2|-|many|TRBJ2-3
CASSLEPVATDTQYF
TGTGCCAGCAGCTTAGAGCCAGTGGCCACAGATACGCAGTATTTT
>TRBV11-2|TRBD2|-|TRBJ2-2
CASSPGGPFAGELF
TGTGCCAGCAGTCCGGGGGGACCCTTCGCCGGGGAGCTGTTT
>TRBV7-9|-|-|TRBJ1-4
CATLSPATNEKLFF
TGTGCCACCCTTAGCCCGGCAACTAATGAAAAACTGTTTTTT
>TRBV28|-|-|TRBJ2-2
CASSLLAQSNTGELFF
TGTGCCAGCAGTTTACTGGCTCAATCGAACACCGGGGAGCTGTTTTTT
>TRBV10-3|TRBD2|many|TRBJ2-3
CAISETSSGGATDTQYF
TGTGCCATCAGTGAGACGAGTAGCGGGGGGGCCACAGATACGCAGTATTTT
>TRBV6-5|-|-|TRBJ2-1
CASSYSDTSSYNEQFF
TGTGCCAGCAGTTACTCAGACACGAGCTCCTACAATGAGCAGTTCTTC
>TRBV6-2/TRBV6-3|-|many|TRBJ2-1
CASKGTELTGSYNEQFF
TGTGCCAGCAAGGGGACGGAACTTACCGGCTCCTACAATGAGCAGTTCTTC
>TRBV7-3|TRBD1|-|TRBJ1-6
CASSSSGQGHRSTYNSPLHF
TGTGCCAGCAGCTCCTCGGGACAGGGACACCGTAGTACCTATAATTCACCCCTCCACTTT
>TRBV20-1|-|-|TRBJ2-2
CSAANTGELFF
TGCAGTGCTGCGAACACCGGGGAGCTGTTTTTT
>TRBV7-9|TRBD2|few|TRBJ2-3
CASSSGGATSTDTQYF
TGTGCCAGCAGCTCGGGGGGGGCCACCTCCACAGATACGCAGTATTTT
>TRBV20-1|-|-|TRBJ1-3
CSARDTFSGNTIYF
TGCAGTGCTAGAGATACCTTCTCTGGAAACACCATATATTTT
>TRBV7-9|TRBD1|-|TRBJ2-7
CASSPRQGGYEQYF
TGTGCCAGCAGCCCCCGACAGGGTGGCTACGAGCAGTACTTC
>TRBV7-6|-|-|TRBJ1-1
CASSPEPTEAFF
TGTGCCAGCAGCCCCGAGCCAACTGAAGCTTTCTTT
>TRBV6-2/TRBV6-3|TRBD2|-|TRBJ2-1
CASSYVAGGLGEQFF
TGTGCCAGCAGTTACGTGGCGGGGGGGCTGGGTGAGCAGTTCTTC
>TRBV27|-|few|TRBJ1-2
CASSPMGSTADGYTF
TGTGCCAGCAGTCCTATGGGATCGACAGCCGATGGCTACACCTTC
>TRBV28|-|many|TRBJ1-1
CASSLQGRYEAFF
TGTGCCAGCAGTTTACAGGGGCGCTATGAAGCTTTCTTT
>TRBV24-1|TRBD1|few|TRBJ1-1
CATSDSDRGNTEAFF
TGTGCCACCAGTGATTCGGACAGGGGGAACACTGAAGCTTTCTTT
>TRBV27|-|-|TRBJ1-5
CASSGQYSNQPQHF
TGTGCCAGCAGTGGGCAATATAGCAATCAGCCCCAGCATTTT
>TRBV5-4|TRBD2|once|TRBJ2-2
CASSGGTTNTGELFF
TGTGCCAGCAGCGGGGGGACTACGAACACCGGGGAGCTGTTTTTT
>TRBV6-2/TRBV6-3|TRBD2|-|TRBJ2-1
CASDSGGSYNEQFF
TGTGCCAGCGATAGCGGGGGATCCTACAATGAGCAGTTCTTC
>TRBV20-1|-|-|TRBJ2-7
CSARAGSSYEQYF
TGCAGTGCTAGGGCCGGCAGCTCCTACGAGCAGTACTTC
>TRBV11-3|TRBD1|once|TRBJ1-1
CTSSSGQGMNTEAFF
TGTACCAGCAGCTCCGGACAGGGAATGAACACTGAAGCTTTCTTT
>TRBV28|TRBD1|-|TRBJ2-1
CASSPRTGDNEQFF
TGTGCCAGCAGTCCGCGGACAGGGGACAATGAGCAGTTCTTC
>TRBV4-1|-|many|TRBJ2-2
CASSQDLTNTGELFF
TGCGCCAGCAGCCAAGATTTAACGAACACCGGGGAGCTGTTTTTT
>TRBV12-3/TRBV12-4|-|-|TRBJ1-6
CASSLSPWNSPLHF
TGTGCCAGCAGTTTGTCACCCTGGAATTCACCCCTCCACTTT
>TRBV4-1|-|-|TRBJ2-4
CASSLGKNIQYF
TGCGCCAGCAGCCTGGGGAAAAACATTCAGTACTTC
>TRBV7-9|TRBD1|-|TRBJ2-1
CASSRGQTNPYNEQFF
TGTGCCAGCAGCCGGGGACAGACAAATCCCTACAATGAGCAGTTCTTC
>TRBV28|TRBD1|few|TRBJ2-7
CASIYGQGPYEQYF
TGTGCCAGCATATATGGACAGGGGCCCTACGAGCAGTACTTC
>TRBV5-5|-|once|TRBJ1-6
CASSLVRVDYNSPLHF
TGTGCCAGCAGCTTGGTTAGGGTGGATTATAATTCACCCCTCCACTTT
>TRBV4-1|-|-|TRBJ2-3
CASGTPSTDTQYF
TGCGCCAGTGGTACTCCTAGCACAGATACGCAGTATTTT
>TRBV2|-|-|TRBJ2-6
CASTSSGANVLTF
TGTGCCAGCACTTCATCTGGGGCCAACGTCCTGACTTTC